The TCR beta chain under discussion was sequenced for a study of blood T cells in healthy people across ages. Study outcomes and limitations: Naive CD4+ cell counts and diversity both ran higher in long-lived than in aged donors. While age rose, TCR beta diversity per million T cells dropped in a roughly linear way. Naive T cell percentage by flow cytometry tracked strongly with beta diversity.

For the second PCR, which ran for about 6 to 11 cycles, a sample-barcoded 5' primer and a J-beta primer mix were used. One entry per CDR3 protein results from TCRdb running MiXCR on the 5' RACE reads. The sample holds around 1,500,000 distinct CDR3 sequences, under 30% seen once. The CDR3 runs 14 residues. The ends were cut back, 0 bases at V and 7 bases at J, with 15 bases in the middle. The germline CDR1 and CDR2 sequences are DFQATT and SNEGSKA (reference sequence). Ten or more counts support this clonotype. The antigen is undetermined. Every sample yielded at least 7 million isolated PBMCs. Sequencing was performed on blood. This chain joins TRBV20-1 and TRBJ2-5; unclear D gene. The clonotype comes from a woman aged 30 to 39 in good health. CDR3 region: CSARDLRVPGTQYF. The DNA for the CDR3 is TGCAGTGCTAGAGATCTCCGGGTTCCCGGGACCCAGTACTTC.